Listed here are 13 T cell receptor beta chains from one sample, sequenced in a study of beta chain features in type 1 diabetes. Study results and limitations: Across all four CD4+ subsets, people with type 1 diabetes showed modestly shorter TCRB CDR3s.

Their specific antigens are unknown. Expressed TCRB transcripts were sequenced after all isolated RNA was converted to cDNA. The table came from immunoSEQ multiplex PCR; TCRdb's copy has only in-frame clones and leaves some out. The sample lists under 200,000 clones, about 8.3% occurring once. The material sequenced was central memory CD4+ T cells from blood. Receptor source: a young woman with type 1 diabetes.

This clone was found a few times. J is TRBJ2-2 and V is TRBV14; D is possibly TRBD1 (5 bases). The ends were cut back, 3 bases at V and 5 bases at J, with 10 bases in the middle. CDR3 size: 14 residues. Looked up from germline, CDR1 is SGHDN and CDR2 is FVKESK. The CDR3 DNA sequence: TGTGCCAGCAGCCAGCTACAGGCAACCGGGGAGCTGTTTTTT. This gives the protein CASSQLQATGELFF.

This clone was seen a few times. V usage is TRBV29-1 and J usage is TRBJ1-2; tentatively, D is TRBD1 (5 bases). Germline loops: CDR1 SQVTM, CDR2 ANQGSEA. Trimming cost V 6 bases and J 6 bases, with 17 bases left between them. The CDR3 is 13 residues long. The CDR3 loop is CSVAVQGNNGYTF. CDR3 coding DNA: TGCAGCGTAGCTGTCCAGGGAAATAATGGCTACACCTTC.

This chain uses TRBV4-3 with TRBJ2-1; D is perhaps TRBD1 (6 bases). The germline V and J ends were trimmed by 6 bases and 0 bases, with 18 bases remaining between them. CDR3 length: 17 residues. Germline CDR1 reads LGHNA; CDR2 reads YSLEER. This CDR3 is CASRLFEGTSSYNEQFF. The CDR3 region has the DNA TGCGCCAGCAGATTGTTTGAGGGGACAAGCTCCTACAATGAGCAGTTCTTC.

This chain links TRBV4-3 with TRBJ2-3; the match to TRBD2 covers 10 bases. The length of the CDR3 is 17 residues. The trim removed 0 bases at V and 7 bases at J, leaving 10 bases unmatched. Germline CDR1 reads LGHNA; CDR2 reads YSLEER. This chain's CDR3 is CASSQEIPSGSMHTQYF. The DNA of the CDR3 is TGCGCCAGCAGCCAAGAGATACCTAGCGGGAGTATGCATACGCAGTATTTT.

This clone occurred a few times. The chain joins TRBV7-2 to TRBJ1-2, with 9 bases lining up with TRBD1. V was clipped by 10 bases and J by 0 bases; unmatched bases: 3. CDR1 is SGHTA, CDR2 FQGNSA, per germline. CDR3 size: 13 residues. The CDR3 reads CAKRQGANYGYTF. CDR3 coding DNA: TGTGCCAAACGACAGGGGGCTAACTATGGCTACACCTTC.

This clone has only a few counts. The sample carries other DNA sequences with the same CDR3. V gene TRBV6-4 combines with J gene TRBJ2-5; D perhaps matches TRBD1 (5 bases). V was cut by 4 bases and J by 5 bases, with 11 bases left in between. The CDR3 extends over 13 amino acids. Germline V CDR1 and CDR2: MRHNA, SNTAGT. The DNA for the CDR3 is TGTGCCAGCAGTGCCAGGGAAGGGGAGACCCAGTACTTC. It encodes CASSAREGETQYF.

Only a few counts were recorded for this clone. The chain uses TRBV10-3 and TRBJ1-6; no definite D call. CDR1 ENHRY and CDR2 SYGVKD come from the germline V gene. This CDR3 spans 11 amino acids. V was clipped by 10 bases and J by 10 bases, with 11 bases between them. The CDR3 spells CATTSGSPLHF. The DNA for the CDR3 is TGTGCCACCACGTCCGGGTCACCCCTCCACTTT.

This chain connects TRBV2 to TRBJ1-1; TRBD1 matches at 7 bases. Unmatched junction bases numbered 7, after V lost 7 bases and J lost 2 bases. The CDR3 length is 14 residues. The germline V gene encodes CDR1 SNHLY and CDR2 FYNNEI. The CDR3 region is CASTQDRTNTEAFF. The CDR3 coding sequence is TGTGCCAGCACCCAGGACAGGACCAACACTGAAGCTTTCTTT.

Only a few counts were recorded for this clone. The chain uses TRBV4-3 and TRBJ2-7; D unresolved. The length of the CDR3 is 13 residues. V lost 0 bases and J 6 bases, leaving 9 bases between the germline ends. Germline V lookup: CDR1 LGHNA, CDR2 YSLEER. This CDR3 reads CASSQDLSVEQYF. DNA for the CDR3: TGCGCCAGCAGCCAAGATCTTTCGGTCGAGCAGTACTTC.

CDR3 sequence: CASSSFGANYGYTF. Here the CDR3 DNA reads TGTGCCAGCAGCTCCTTCGGGGCTAACTATGGCTACACCTTC. The J gene is TRBJ1-2, the V gene TRBV5-4, with D hard to call. Germline loops: CDR1 SGHNT, CDR2 YYREEE (reference sequence). The CDR3 extends over 14 amino acids. V gave up 3 bases and J gave up 0 bases, with 9 bases separating them.

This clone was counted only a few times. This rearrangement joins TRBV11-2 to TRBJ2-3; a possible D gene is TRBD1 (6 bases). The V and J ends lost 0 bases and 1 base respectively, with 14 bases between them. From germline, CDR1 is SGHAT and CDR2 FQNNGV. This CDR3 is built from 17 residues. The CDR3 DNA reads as TGTGCCAGCAGCTTAGATCCCAGGGGACGAGGCACAGATACGCAGTATTTT. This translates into CASSLDPRGRGTDTQYF.

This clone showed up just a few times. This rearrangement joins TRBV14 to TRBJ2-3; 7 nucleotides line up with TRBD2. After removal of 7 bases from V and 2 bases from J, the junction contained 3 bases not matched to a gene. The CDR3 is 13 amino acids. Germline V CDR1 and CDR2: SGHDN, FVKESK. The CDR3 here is CASKAGTTDTQYF. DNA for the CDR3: TGTGCCAGCAAAGCGGGGACCACAGATACGCAGTATTTT.

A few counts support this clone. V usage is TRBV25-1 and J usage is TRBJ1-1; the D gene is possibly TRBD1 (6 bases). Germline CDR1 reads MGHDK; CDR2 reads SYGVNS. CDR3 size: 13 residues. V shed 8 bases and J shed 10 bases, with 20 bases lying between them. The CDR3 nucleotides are TGTGCCAGCTGGGGGTTGGGGGCGACTCGAGCTTTCTTT. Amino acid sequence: CASWGLGATRAFF.